The 9 T cell receptor beta chains listed next were all sequenced from one sample in a study of T cell repertoires and HLA-DP antigens. Here immunoSEQ multiplex PCR was the method, and the copy in TCRdb shows in-frame clones only, minus some. The table records about 110,000 clones, 80% to 95% of them present only once. These receptors' antigens are unknown. Sequencing input: CD4+ T cells from PBMCs. The source of these receptors is a woman under 30 in good health and CMV-seronegative.

The V gene is TRBV9, the J gene TRBJ2-5; TRBD1 might be the D (6 bases). V lost 3 bases, J lost 1 base, and 13 bases lay in between. CDR1 and CDR2 from the germline V gene are SGDLS and YYNGEE. The CDR3 loop spans 15 amino acids. This chain's CDR3 is CASSASGQPQETQYF. Here the CDR3 DNA reads TGTGCCAGCAGCGCCTCGGGACAACCCCAAGAGACCCAGTACTTC.

The J gene is TRBJ1-5, the V gene TRBV7-3; unclear D gene. Deletions cut 1 base from V and 3 bases from J, with 4 bases between. Germline CDR1 reads SGHTA; CDR2 reads FQGTGA. This CDR3 has 13 amino acids. The CDR3 coding sequence is TGTGCCAGCAGCTTAAATCACAATCAGCCCCAGCATTTT. The encoded protein is CASSLNHNQPQHF. The full variable domain, with the rest looked up from reference TRBV7-3 and TRBJ1-5, is GAGVSQTPSNKVTEKGKYVELRCDPISGHTALYWYRQSLGQGPEFLIYFQGTGAADDSGLPNDRFFAVRPEGSVSTLKIQRTERGDSAVYLCASSLNHNQPQHFGDGTRLSIL.

The rearrangement uses TRBV5-1 and TRBJ2-2; TRBD2 agrees at 9 bases. CDR1 SGHRS and CDR2 YFSETQ come from the germline V gene. The CDR3 is 16 amino acids. Germline trimming cut 6 bases from V and 4 bases from J; bases unmatched to any gene: 10. Here the CDR3 DNA reads TGCGCCAGCATCCCGGTAGCGGGGGATACCACCGGGGAGCTGTTTTTT. Translating it yields CASIPVAGDTTGELFF.

The V and J genes are TRBV28 and TRBJ2-7; D is possibly TRBD2 (6 bases). From germline, CDR1 is MDHEN and CDR2 SYDVKM. Trimming cost V 6 bases and J 3 bases, with 12 bases left between them. The CDR3 totals 13 residues. The CDR3 sequence is CASSTGALYEQYV. As DNA, the CDR3 is TGTGCCAGCAGCACGGGAGCTCTCTACGAGCAGTACGTC.

The chain links TRBV5-1 to TRBJ2-5; D is tentatively TRBD1 or TRBD2 (5 bases each). CDR3 length: 16 residues. V dropped 0 bases and J dropped 1 base, with 13 bases sitting between them. Germline loops: CDR1 SGHRS, CDR2 YFSETQ. The CDR3 spells CASSLDPGRFQETQYF. CDR3 nucleotide sequence: TGCGCCAGCAGCTTGGACCCGGGACGGTTCCAAGAGACCCAGTACTTC. Variable domain in full (rest from reference TRBV5-1 and TRBJ2-5): KAGVTQTPRYLIKTRGQQVTLSCSPISGHRSVSWYQQTPGQGLQFLFEYFSETQRNKGNFPGRFSGRQFSNSRSEMNVSTLELGDSALYLCASSLDPGRFQETQYFGPGTRLLVL.

The chain is built from TRBV6-6 and TRBJ1-3; maybe TRBD1 (5 bases). Between the trimmed V and J ends, which lost 6 bases and 2 bases, there was a span of 14 bases. Germline-derived CDR1 and CDR2 are MNHNY and SVGAGI (reference sequence). The CDR3 sequence is 15 residues long. For the CDR3, the DNA is TGTGCCAGCAGAGCTCCCGGGACGGCTGGAAACACCATATATTTT. It codes for CASRAPGTAGNTIYF.

J is TRBJ2-1 and V is TRBV29-1; D might be TRBD1 (5 bases). Germline CDR1 is SQVTM and CDR2 is ANQGSEA. V lost 0 bases and J 3 bases, leaving 12 bases between the germline ends. The CDR3 consists of 15 residues. DNA for the CDR3: TGCAGCGTTGAAGACTTAGCAGGGTACTACAATGAGCAGTTCTTC. Translated: CSVEDLAGYYNEQFF.

V gene TRBV28 combines with J gene TRBJ1-1; D is undetermined. The CDR3 covers 15 residues. V lost 1 base, J lost 0 bases, and 9 bases lay in between. Germline V gene sequence: CDR1 MDHEN, CDR2 SYDVKM. CDR3 bases: TGTGCCAGCAGTTTATATCTCCAGGTGAACACTGAAGCTTTCTTT. Translated: CASSLYLQVNTEAFF.

The chain is built from TRBV27 and TRBJ2-3, with unresolved D. V lost 6 bases and J 0 bases, leaving 4 bases between the germline ends. Germline CDR1 MNHEY, CDR2 SMNVEV (reference sequence). The CDR3 covers 12 residues. The CDR3 DNA reads as TGTGCCAGCAGCCCTAGCACAGATACGCAGTATTTT. Amino acid sequence: CASSPSTDTQYF.